The text below deals with one T cell receptor (beta chain). This sample includes further DNA sequences coding for the same CDR3. Use of 60 Vbeta and 13 Jbeta primers characterized the PCR. Data came from immunoSEQ multiplex PCR; TCRdb stores just in-frame clones and leaves some out. Of some 130,000 clones in the sample, approximately 62% were seen once. This sample is part of a study of cytomegalovirus exposure and HLA in healthy donors. V was clipped by 2 bases and J by 4 bases; unmatched bases: 8. The CDR3 has 15 residues. CDR1 and CDR2 from the germline V gene are MDHEN and SYDVKM. Sequenced sample: PBMCs. The rearrangement uses TRBV28 and TRBJ2-7, with 7 bases fitting TRBD2. This receptor was identified in a human donor in good health. The DNA for the CDR3 is TGTGCCAGCAGTTTAATAGGCGGGAGAAGATACGAGCAGTACTTC. This codes for CASSLIGGRRYEQYF.